The 14 T cell receptor beta chains given below trace back to one sample, sequenced in a study of CD4 T cells in relation to SARS-CoV-2 and coronaviruses. The method was immunoSEQ multiplex PCR; TCRdb's version includes in-frame clones alone and lacks a portion of them. The data hold about 47,000 clones, with more than 65% observed a single time. These receptors' antigens are unknown. Sequencing was done on a sample of naive CD4+ T cells from PBMCs, cultured in vitro. Subset denoted: naive CD4+ T cells isolated by negative enrichment. Receptors were obtained from an adult with COVID-19.

The chain is built from TRBV28 and TRBJ1-2; maybe TRBD1 (6 bases). With 8 bases removed from V and 4 bases from J, the gap between germline ends came to 14 bases. CDR1 and CDR2 from the germline V gene are MDHEN and SYDVKM. The length of the CDR3 is 13 residues. CDR3 DNA sequence: TGTGCCAGCGGGTCCCAGGGGATCTATGGCTACACCTTC. This sequence encodes CASGSQGIYGYTF.

V usage is TRBV11-2 and J usage is TRBJ2-1, with TRBD2 identical over 14 bases. V was pared by 6 bases and J by 6 bases, with 16 bases of the junction left unmatched. This CDR3 is built from 19 residues. From germline, CDR1 is SGHAT and CDR2 FQNNGV. The CDR3 loop reads CASSQRLAGGRGRANEQFF. DNA of the CDR3: TGTGCCAGCAGTCAAAGACTAGCGGGAGGGAGAGGAAGAGCCAATGAGCAGTTCTTC.

The chain has TRBV5-1 and TRBJ2-7; D call uncertain. V gave up 1 base and J gave up 1 base, with 18 bases separating them. This CDR3 is built from 17 residues. Germline assignment: CDR1 SGHRS and CDR2 YFSETQ. CDR3 nucleotide sequence: TGCGCCAGCAGCTTGCGACCCCTCGGCCTATTATCCTACGAGCAGTACTTC. Protein sequence: CASSLRPLGLLSYEQYF.

This chain connects TRBV5-5 to TRBJ2-5; 8 bases align to TRBD1. Losses at the gene ends were 2 bases for V and 5 bases for J; bases not matched to a gene: 20. This CDR3 is 19 amino acids long. Germline V gene sequence: CDR1 SGHKS, CDR2 YYEKEE (reference sequence). The CDR3 DNA follows: TGTGCCAGCAGCTTCTCTATTCGACCCAACAGGGGGTGGTCCGAGACCCAGTACTTC. This sequence encodes CASSFSIRPNRGWSETQYF.

This chain joins TRBV3-1 (or the pseudogene TRBV3-2) and TRBJ2-5, with a possible D match to TRBD2 (5 bases). Germline lookup yields CDR1 LGHDT and CDR2 YNNKEL (reference sequence). This CDR3 is built from 12 residues. The V and J ends lost 4 bases and 11 bases respectively, with 14 bases between them. The CDR3 loop is CASSPSGLRQYF. The DNA of the CDR3 is TGTGCCAGCAGCCCCTCCGGACTGAGGCAGTACTTC.

J is TRBJ2-1 and V is TRBV7-9, with D possibly matching TRBD2 (6 bases). The CDR3 covers 12 residues. From germline, CDR1 is SEHNR and CDR2 FQNEAQ (reference sequence). Trimming removed 6 bases at V and 12 bases at J, with 15 bases between. CDR3: CASRPLALWQFF. DNA of the CDR3: TGTGCCAGCAGACCTCTAGCGCTATGGCAGTTCTTC.

This clone was detected a few times. The gene calls are TRBV7-9 and TRBJ2-6; TRBD1 matches at 7 bases. There are 15 residues in the CDR3. V lost 4 bases to trimming and J lost 4 bases; unmatched junction nucleotides: 4. Germline V gene sequence: CDR1 SEHNR, CDR2 FQNEAQ (reference sequence). In DNA, the CDR3 is TGTGCCAGCAGCTCTACAGGGGTCGGGGCCAACGTCCTGACTTTC. Residues: CASSSTGVGANVLTF.

The genes are TRBV18 and TRBJ2-1; 13 positions agree with TRBD2. Germline loops: CDR1 KGHSH, CDR2 LQKENI. V shed 3 bases, J shed 7 bases, and the junction held 0 bases outside the gene matches. This CDR3 is built from 14 residues. In nucleotides, the CDR3 is TGTGCCAGCTCACCGACTAGCGGGAGGAATGAGCAGTTCTTC. Residues: CASSPTSGRNEQFF.

The chain links TRBV7-9 to TRBJ2-7; no firm D call. The V and J ends lost 2 bases and 1 base respectively, with 6 bases between them. Per the germline V gene, CDR1 is SEHNR and CDR2 is FQNEAQ (reference sequence). The CDR3 is 13 residues long. The CDR3 DNA follows: TGTGCCAGCAGCTTACCAGTATCCTACGAGCAGTACTTC. Residues: CASSLPVSYEQYF.

This clone appeared a few times. The J gene is TRBJ2-1, the V gene TRBV5-1, with 10 nucleotides matching TRBD1. Trimming took 3 bases from V and 5 from J; bases not matched to a gene: 5. The CDR3 sequence is 15 residues long. CDR1 is SGHRS and CDR2 is YFSETQ in the germline V gene. DNA for the CDR3: TGCGCCAGCAGCTCCGGACAGGGGGATAACAATGAGCAGTTCTTC. It is translated as CASSSGQGDNNEQFF. Full variable domain (missing parts from reference TRBV5-1 and TRBJ2-1): KAGVTQTPRYLIKTRGQQVTLSCSPISGHRSVSWYQQTPGQGLQFLFEYFSETQRNKGNFPGRFSGRQFSNSRSEMNVSTLELGDSALYLCASSSGQGDNNEQFFGPGTRLTVL.

This chain joins TRBV2 and TRBJ1-5, with D hard to call. Trimming stripped 4 bases from V and 3 bases from J, with 10 bases between. The germline V gene encodes CDR1 SNHLY and CDR2 FYNNEI. This CDR3 comprises 14 residues. The CDR3 sequence: CASSVGRNNQPQHF. The CDR3, as DNA: TGTGCCAGCAGTGTAGGACGGAACAATCAGCCCCAGCATTTT.

This clone has more than one count but fewer than ten. This chain joins TRBV3-1 (or the pseudogene TRBV3-2) and TRBJ2-7, with 7 bases fitting TRBD1. J lost 3 bases, V lost 4 bases, and 6 bases had no gene match. The CDR3 has 14 residues. The germline gives CDR1 LGHDT, CDR2 YNNKEL (reference sequence). The CDR3 sequence: CASSRSAGGYEQYF. CDR3 sequence (DNA): TGTGCCAGCAGCCGTTCCGCAGGGGGCTACGAGCAGTACTTC.

V gene TRBV5-4 combines with J gene TRBJ2-3; possible D gene TRBD2, 6 bases. The CDR3 has 15 residues. The germline V and J ends were trimmed by 1 base and 4 bases, with 13 bases remaining between them. Looked up from germline, CDR1 is SGHNT and CDR2 is YYREEE (reference sequence). The CDR3 spells CASSLRRARPDTQYF. The DNA for the CDR3 is TGTGCCAGCAGCTTGAGGAGGGCCCGACCAGATACGCAGTATTTT.

This chain uses TRBV28 with TRBJ1-2, with D perhaps matching TRBD1 (6 bases). Germline assignment: CDR1 MDHEN and CDR2 SYDVKM. V lost 3 bases to trimming and J lost 8 bases, with 22 bases between them. The CDR3 is 16 amino acids. DNA for the CDR3: TGTGCCAGCAGTTTGGGCGGGACACAACCCTCGGGGGGCTACACCTTC. It translates to CASSLGGTQPSGGYTF.